The 21 T cell receptor beta chains below all came from one sample that was sequenced in a study of CD8+ T cells in alopecia areata. Extracted RNA was reverse transcribed, and the resulting cDNA served as sequencing template. Profiling relied on immunoSEQ multiplex PCR, and the TCRdb table lists in-frame clones only, not all of them. Singletons are absent from the sample, which has about 120,000 clones. The sequenced sample consisted of lesional skin. These receptors were taken from a C3H/HeJ mouse with alopecia areata. This line is of MHC haplotype H2-k.

In the case of this clone: Gene names are the mouse ones. CDR3: CASSHWDSPNTGQLYF. The sequenced part of the CDR3 DNA is TGTGCCAGCAGTCACTGGGACAGTCCAAACACCGGG. This rearrangement joins TRBV13-3 to TRBJ2-2; possible D gene TRBD1, 7 bases. The CDR3 extends 4 residues past the end of the read, so its final part is completed from the germline J gene. Germline V gives CDR1 NNHDY, CDR2 SYVADS. The V end lost 4 bases, the J end lost 0 bases, and 13 bases lay between the germline ends. CDR3 size: 16 residues.

In regard to this clone: Genes and germline are mouse. The CDR3 end lies 4 residues beyond the end of the read and is filled in from the germline J gene. The chain links TRBV19 to TRBJ2-5; 10 positions match TRBD2. Germline values: CDR1 FNHDT, CDR2 SITEND (reference sequence). The CDR3 is 15 residues long. CDR3 amino acids: CASSRLGGRGDTQYF. The sequenced CDR3 bases are TGTGCCAGCAGTCGACTGGGGGGCAGGGGAGAC.

In the case of this clone: Gene names follow the mouse nomenclature. This chain's CDR3 is CASGGKGDWGGQDTQYF. CDR3 bases read: TGTGCCAGCGGTGGGAAGGGGGACTGGGGGGGACAAGAC. The V and J genes are TRBV13-2 and TRBJ2-5; 13 nucleotides match TRBD2. The read ends 4 residues before the CDR3 terminus; that terminus is restored from the germline J gene. This CDR3 has 17 residues. Germline V gene sequence: CDR1 NNHNN, CDR2 SYGAGS (reference sequence). Germline trimming cut 3 bases from V and 3 bases from J; bases unmatched to any gene: 7.

Worth noting for this clone: Mouse names are used for the genes. The read is 4 residues too short to cover the CDR3 end, so that end is filled in from the germline J gene. The chain is built from TRBV17 and TRBJ2-3, with 11 bases aligning to TRBD2. Trimming cost V 6 bases and J 0 bases; bases outside gene matches: 8. This CDR3 has 17 residues. CDR1 is MNHDT and CDR2 is YYDKIL in the germline V gene. The CDR3 DNA, read in part, is TGTGCTAGCAGCGAGGGGACTGGGGGCCCTAGTGCAGAA. It yields the protein CASSEGTGGPSAE. From start to end, the CDR3 is CASSEGTGGPSAETLYF.

On this clone: At residue 15, the TCRdb protein departs from the DNA translation, so the protein shown here was derived from the DNA itself. Genes and germline come from the mouse. Coverage ceases 3 residues before the CDR3 finishes, and the germline J gene fills in the end. This chain connects TRBV16 to TRBJ1-3, with D perhaps TRBD1 (6 bases). Per the germline V gene, CDR1 is SGHSA and CDR2 is FRNQAP. The CDR3 extends over 18 amino acids. V shed 0 bases and J shed 2 bases, with 17 bases lying between them. The part of the CDR3 DNA that was read is TGTGCAAGCAGCTTAGATGTACCAGGGGTTCTGACTGGAAATACG. Translating it yields CASSLDVPGVLTGNT. The whole CDR3 protein is CASSLDVPGVLTGNTLYF.

This clone was recorded a few times. Any gene name here is a mouse gene name. The read terminates 4 residues ahead of where the CDR3 ends, so the germline J gene completes it. The gene calls are TRBV13-3 and TRBJ2-2, with 8 bases that match TRBD1. The ends lost 6 bases at V and 2 bases at J; junction bases unmatched: 3. The CDR3 runs to 14 residues. The germline CDR1 and CDR2 sequences are NNHDY and SYVADS. CDR3 in amino acids: CASTRGPNTGQLYF. The CDR3 bases that were read are TGTGCCAGCACCAGGGGGCCCAACACCGGG.

This clone was seen a few times. The protein given in TCRdb and the translation of the DNA differ at residue 11, and the sequence presented here derives from the DNA. The listed genes are named as in mouse. Coverage ceases 3 residues before the CDR3 finishes, and the germline J gene fills in the end. This chain links TRBV13-1 with TRBJ1-6, with D maybe TRBD1 (5 bases). TRBJ1-6 is annotated as an ORF whose role is uncertain. Germline loops: CDR1 NSHNY, CDR2 SYGAGN. V lost 3 bases and J 5 bases, leaving 9 bases between the germline ends. This CDR3 comprises 14 residues. CDR3 DNA, as far as it was read: TGTGCCAGCAGTGCCAGGGAAAATAATTCGCCC. Translated, it gives CASSARENNSP. The CDR3 in its entirety is CASSARENNSPLYF.

Ten or more counts support this clone. Gene names refer to mouse genes. Coverage ceases 4 residues before the CDR3 finishes, and the germline J gene fills in the end. The V call is TRBV1, the J call TRBJ1-4, with 9 bases identical to TRBD1. Trimming removed 4 bases from V and 3 bases from J; junction bases left unmatched: 0. The CDR3 loop spans 14 amino acids. The V gene's germline CDR1 is NSQYPW and CDR2 LRSPGD (reference sequence). This CDR3 is CTCSGDRANERLFF. CDR3 DNA, as far as it was read: TGCACCTGCAGTGGGGACAGGGCCAACGAA.

This clone has just a few counts. Here the gene names and germline are mouse. The read ends 4 residues before the CDR3 terminus; that terminus is restored from the germline J gene. The rearrangement joins TRBV17 to TRBJ2-2; 7 bases line up with TRBD2. Germline V lookup: CDR1 MNHDT, CDR2 YYDKIL. The V segment lost 0 bases and the J segment 0 bases; nucleotides outside the gene matches: 4. This CDR3 is built from 17 residues. The sequenced CDR3 bases are TGTGCTAGCAGTAGAGATCAGACTGGGTCAAACACCGGG. Translating gives CASSRDQTGSNTG. Given in full, the CDR3 is CASSRDQTGSNTGQLYF. The variable domain in full, with the rest retrieved from reference TRBV17 and TRBJ2-2, is DTTVKQNPRYKLARVGKPVNLICSQTMNHDTMYWYQKKPNQAPKLLLFYYDKILNREADTFEKFQSSRPNNSFCSLYIGSAGLEYSAMYLCASSRDQTGSNTGQLYFGEGSKLTVL.

Regarding this clone: Any gene name here is a mouse gene name. Sequencing ends 4 residues short of the CDR3 end; the germline J gene provides the rest. The chain is built from TRBV1 and TRBJ2-3, with D maybe TRBD2 (5 bases). The CDR3 is 16 residues long. Germline-derived CDR1 and CDR2 are NSQYPW and LRSPGD (reference sequence). Between the trimmed V and J ends, which lost 0 bases and 0 bases, there was a span of 10 bases. The CDR3 region is CTCSADLLGSAETLYF. The CDR3 DNA, read in part, is TGCACCTGCAGTGCAGATCTGCTGGGTAGTGCAGAA.

This clone came up a few times. Germline and genes: mouse. The read ends 4 residues shy of where the CDR3 ends; the end is completed using the germline J gene. The rearrangement links TRBV13-1 to TRBJ2-5, with 7 bases aligning to TRBD2. Germline V gene lookup returns CDR1 NSHNY and CDR2 SYGAGN. The CDR3 totals 15 residues. The CDR3 reads CASSDAGGVEDTQYF. The DNA read from the CDR3 is TGTGCCAGCAGTGATGCCGGGGGGGTGGAGGAC.

This clone occurred a few times. The TCRdb protein and the DNA translation do not line up at residue 13; the protein shown here was made by translating the DNA. Here the gene names and germline are mouse. Read coverage stops 3 residues before the CDR3 terminus; the germline J gene supplies the remainder. The same CDR3 can be traced to other DNA sequences in this sample. V and J are TRBV13-3 and TRBJ1-3; the D gene is possibly TRBD1 (5 bases). Trimming took off 1 base at V and 0 bases at J, with 11 bases between the two ends. Germline assignment: CDR1 NNHDY and CDR2 SYVADS. The CDR3 is 16 amino acids. The CDR3 bases that were read are TGTGCCAGCAGTGATCCCCGGACAATTTCTGGAAATACG. Its translation is CASSDPRTISGNT. The CDR3 reads in full as CASSDPRTISGNTLYF. Complete variable domain (other parts from reference TRBV13-3 and TRBJ1-3): EAAVTQSPRSKVAVTGGKVTLSCHQTNNHDYMYWYRQDTGHGLRLIHYSYVADSTEKGDIPDGYKASRPSQENFSLILELASLSQTAVYFCASSDPRTISGNTLYFGEGSRLIVV.

Worth noting for this clone: Gene names refer to mouse genes. The CDR3 bases that were read are TGCACCTGCAGTGCAGAGGGCAGGGCCACCGGG. It encodes CTCSAEGRATG. The full CDR3 protein reads CTCSAEGRATGQLYF. This sequence joins TRBV1 and TRBJ2-2; D might be TRBD1 (5 bases). The read terminates 4 residues before the CDR3 end, so the remaining end is supplied by the germline J gene. With 0 bases removed from V and 4 bases from J, the gap between germline ends came to 9 bases. Germline CDR1 NSQYPW, CDR2 LRSPGD (reference sequence). There are 15 residues in the CDR3. Full variable domain (missing parts from reference TRBV1 and TRBJ2-2): VTLLEQNPRWRLVPRGQAVNLRCILKNSQYPWMSWYQQDLQKQLQWLFTLRSPGDKEVKSLPGADYLATRVTDTELRLQVANMSQGRTLYCTCSAEGRATGQLYFGEGSKLTVL.

This clone occurred a few times. The germline and genes are mouse ones. The missing CDR3 end, 4 residues past where the read stops, is filled in from the germline J gene. The chain combines TRBV1 with TRBJ2-4, with TRBD2 matching 7 bases. Per germline, CDR1 NSQYPW and CDR2 LRSPGD (reference sequence). V gave up 4 bases and J gave up 0 bases; unmatched junction bases: 7. The CDR3 is 16 residues long. The CDR3 DNA, read in part, is TGCACCTGCAGTGTCCCCTGGGGGACTAGTCAAAAC. Amino acid sequence: CTCSVPWGTSQN. The full CDR3 sequence reads CTCSVPWGTSQNTLYF.

This clone has only a few counts. Germline and genes: mouse. Coverage ceases 4 residues before the CDR3 finishes, and the germline J gene fills in the end. This rearrangement joins TRBV13-2 to TRBJ1-1, with TRBD1 matching over 7 bases. The CDR3 consists of 16 residues. Germline V lookup: CDR1 NNHNN, CDR2 SYGAGS (reference sequence). The trim removed 0 bases at V and 0 bases at J, leaving 5 bases unmatched. The CDR3 here is CASGDAAGGANTEVFF. The sequenced part of the CDR3 DNA is TGTGCCAGCGGTGATGCGGCAGGGGGAGCAAACACA.

About this clone: Mouse germline and gene names are used. Read data end 4 residues before the CDR3 end; the end is taken from the germline J gene. The chain uses TRBV31 and TRBJ2-1, with 8 bases that match TRBD2. This CDR3 contains 13 residues. Unmatched junction bases numbered 2, after V lost 5 bases and J lost 2 bases. Germline V gene lookup returns CDR1 GKSSPN and CDR2 SITVG. Incomplete CDR3 DNA: TGTGCCTGGCACTGGGGGTACTATGCT. This gives the protein CAWHWGYYA. In full, the CDR3 is CAWHWGYYAEQFF.

To note about this clone: Mouse gene names and germline throughout. The read finishes 4 residues shy of the CDR3 end, and the germline J gene is used to complete it. This chain connects TRBV13-3 to TRBJ2-7; 11 nucleotides agree with TRBD2. Germline assignment: CDR1 NNHDY and CDR2 SYVADS. The CDR3 is 16 amino acids. The part of the CDR3 DNA that was read is TGTGCCAGCAGTGATGCTACTGGGGGGGCGCCGTAT. It is translated as CASSDATGGAPY. The CDR3 in full is CASSDATGGAPYEQYF.

In its sample, this clone was seen a few times. Mouse names are used for the genes. The CDR3 end falls 4 residues outside the read, so it is completed with the germline J gene. The genes are TRBV13-1 and TRBJ2-1, with D hard to call. This CDR3 has 12 residues. Per germline, CDR1 NSHNY and CDR2 SYGAGN. The ends were cut back, 0 bases at V and 6 bases at J, with 4 bases in the middle. CDR3 sequence reads: CASSDAFAEQFF. The sequenced part of the CDR3 DNA is TGTGCCAGCAGTGATGCATTTGCT.

A few counts support this clone. Germline and genes here are mouse. Coverage ceases 4 residues before the CDR3 finishes, and the germline J gene fills in the end. This chain joins TRBV19 and TRBJ1-1; D gene ambiguous. There are 15 residues in the CDR3. V was trimmed by 3 bases and J by 0 bases, leaving 12 bases between them. Germline V lookup: CDR1 FNHDT, CDR2 SITEND (reference sequence). The covered CDR3 bases are TGTGCCAGCAGTACCCTCCCCAGTGCAAACACA. It yields the protein CASSTLPSANT. The whole CDR3 reads CASSTLPSANTEVFF.

A remark on this clone: Gene names are mouse gene names. The CDR3 goes on 4 residues after the read ends, and that part is filled in from the germline J gene. This chain joins TRBV13-1 and TRBJ2-4, with D hard to call. The CDR3 totals 13 residues. With 4 bases removed from V and 0 bases from J, the gap between germline ends came to 6 bases. From germline, CDR1 is NSHNY and CDR2 SYGAGN. Partial CDR3 DNA: TGTGCCAGCAGTCCCACAAGTCAAAAC. Translating it yields CASSPTSQN. The whole CDR3 protein reads CASSPTSQNTLYF.

To note about this clone: Gene names are mouse gene names. The sequenced fragment ends 4 residues before the CDR3 boundary, so the rest is inferred from the germline J gene. This chain links TRBV1 with TRBJ2-2; maybe TRBD2 (6 bases). From germline, CDR1 is NSQYPW and CDR2 LRSPGD (reference sequence). The CDR3 sequence is 14 residues long. V lost 6 bases and J 4 bases, leaving 12 bases between the germline ends. The CDR3 sequence: CTCRAGVGTGQLYF. The sequenced CDR3 bases are TGCACCTGCAGGGCTGGGGTCGGCACCGGG.